This TCR beta chain was recovered during a study of T cell responses to AZD1222 COVID-19 vaccine. Clones were sequenced by immunoSEQ multiplex PCR, and TCRdb holds only the in-frame ones, with some missing. The data show about 130,000 clones, 75% to 90% seen once. With 5 bases removed from V and 4 bases from J, the gap between germline ends came to 14 bases. Germline CDR1 is LNHDA and CDR2 is SQIVND (reference sequence). This CDR3 has 15 residues. This clone was found once. The sequencing used peripheral blood, collected on day 0 of AZD1222 vaccination. This receptor was taken from an adult in good health. The chain uses TRBV19 and TRBJ1-4; possible D gene TRBD1, 5 bases. CDR3 nucleotides: TGTGCCAGTAGTTCACCGGGACTCCTTAATGAAAAACTGTTTTTT. Residues: CASSSPGLLNEKLFF. Full variable domain (missing parts from reference TRBV19 and TRBJ1-4): DGGITQSPKYLFRKEGQNVTLSCEQNLNHDAMYWYRQDPGQGLRLIYYSQIVNDFQKGDIAEGYSVSREKKESFPLTVTSAQKNPTAFYLCASSSPGLLNEKLFFGSGTQLSVL.